Below, 15 T cell receptor beta chains from the same sample are listed, as sequenced in a study of post-analysis software for immune sequencing data. Unique molecular identifiers were carried by the TCR beta cDNA libraries. MiXCR was run by TCRdb on the PCR reads, yielding one entry per CDR3 protein. This table holds hundreds of thousands of distinct CDR3 sequences, around 27% found once. The antigens of these receptors remain unknown. Findings and limits, study-wide: About five TRBV segments occurring more often in patients than controls included TRBV5-6, TRBV5-1 and TRBV20-1.

Sequencing was done on a sample of blood. The receptors derive from a girl aged 5-17 years with multiple sclerosis.

V gene TRBV20-1 combines with J gene TRBJ2-7; D tentatively reads TRBD1 or TRBD2 (5 bases each). V shed 3 bases and J shed 1 base, with 22 bases lying between them. This CDR3 region has 17 residues. Germline V CDR1 and CDR2: DFQATT, SNEGSKA (reference sequence). The DNA of the CDR3 is TGCAGTGCTAGTTCTATCTCGCTCGGGGCCCCTTCCTACGAGCAGTACTTC. It is translated as CSASSISLGAPSYEQYF.

This clonotype was observed many times. V usage is TRBV7-2 and J usage is TRBJ2-7, with TRBD1 as a possible D gene (6 bases). This CDR3 spans 13 amino acids. The V end lost 4 bases, the J end lost 2 bases, and 9 bases lay between the germline ends. Germline V gives CDR1 SGHTA, CDR2 FQGNSA. CDR3: CASSSGQPYEQYF. The CDR3 bases are TGTGCCAGCAGCTCCGGACAGCCCTACGAGCAGTACTTC.

The V and J genes are TRBV4-1 and TRBJ1-1; D remains ambiguous. The V gene lost 0 bases and the J gene lost 5 bases, with 13 bases spanning the gap. CDR1 and CDR2 (germline): MGHRA, YSYEKL. The CDR3 is made up of 15 amino acids. CDR3 DNA sequence: TGCGCCAGCAGCCAAGAAGTCATGGTAGAGACTGAAGCTTTCTTT. Amino acid sequence: CASSQEVMVETEAFF.

This clonotype was counted at least ten times. An end of the junction differs from the germline gene, which may be a read error. This sequence joins TRBV3-1 and TRBJ2-1; possible D gene TRBD1, 5 bases. Germline-derived CDR1 and CDR2 are LGHDT and YNNKEL (reference sequence). This CDR3 is 13 amino acids long. Here the CDR3 reads CASSQGSYNEQFF. For the CDR3, the DNA is TGCGCCAGCAGCCAGGGCTCCTACAATGAGCAGTTCTTC.

The sample holds a few counts of this clonotype. This rearrangement joins TRBV20-1 to TRBJ2-5, with D unresolved. CDR3 size: 12 residues. Between the trimmed V and J ends, which lost 6 bases and 5 bases, there was a span of 13 bases. CDR1 and CDR2 (germline): DFQATT, SNEGSKA (reference sequence). The DNA for the CDR3 is TGCAGTGCCCCGCAGGCCCCTGAGACCCAGTACTTC. Its translation is CSAPQAPETQYF.

The sample holds a few counts of this clonotype. This chain joins TRBV7-9 and TRBJ1-2; D call uncertain. The V end was cut by 1 base, the J end by 4 bases, with 7 bases between. The CDR3 covers 13 residues. Germline-derived CDR1 and CDR2 are SEHNR and FQNEAQ (reference sequence). CDR3 region: CASSLEQSYGYTF. In nucleotides, the CDR3 is TGTGCCAGCAGCTTAGAACAGAGCTATGGCTACACCTTC.

The chain uses TRBV7-2 and TRBJ1-5, with unresolved D. V lost 5 bases and J lost 4, with 15 bases in between. Germline V gives CDR1 SGHTA, CDR2 FQGNSA. The CDR3 loop spans 15 amino acids. The CDR3 protein is CASSPMAGNNQPQHF. In DNA form, the CDR3 reads TGTGCCAGCAGCCCCATGGCGGGTAATAATCAGCCCCAGCATTTT. Full variable domain (rest looked up from reference TRBV7-2 and TRBJ1-5): GAGVSQSPSNKVTEKGKDVELRCDPISGHTALYWYRQSLGQGLEFLIYFQGNSAPDKSGLPSDRFSAERTGGSVSTLTIQRTQQEDSAVYLCASSPMAGNNQPQHFGDGTRLSIL.

The gene calls are TRBV24-1 and TRBJ2-3; 8 bases align to TRBD1. With V trimmed by 3 bases and J by 2 bases, 9 bases remained unmatched. This CDR3 has 17 residues. Germline assignment: CDR1 KGHDR and CDR2 SFDVKD. The CDR3 nucleotides are TGTGCCACCAGTGATACTGGGACAGGAGTCATCACAGATACGCAGTATTTT. Its translation: CATSDTGTGVITDTQYF.

This clonotype was observed at least ten times. The J gene is TRBJ2-1, the V gene TRBV20-1; D unclear. There are 11 residues in the CDR3. Trimming left V 0 bases short and J 7 bases short, with 4 bases between. Germline CDR1 reads DFQATT; CDR2 reads SNEGSKA (reference sequence). The CDR3 spells CSARDRNEQFF. CDR3 DNA sequence: TGCAGTGCTAGAGATCGGAATGAGCAGTTCTTC.

The chain links TRBV2 to TRBJ1-1; D is unresolved. Trimming left V 4 bases short and J 3 bases short, with 9 bases between. The CDR3 runs 13 residues. CDR1 SNHLY and CDR2 FYNNEI come from the germline V gene. In nucleotides, the CDR3 is TGTGCCAGCAGTGTGGGGAGCCACACTGAAGCTTTCTTT. Protein product: CASSVGSHTEAFF.

This clonotype was observed a handful of times. The chain carries TRBV6-2 or TRBV6-3 and TRBJ2-6; D may be TRBD2 (5 bases). Germline CDR1 reads MNHEY; CDR2 reads SVGEGT. This CDR3 region has 15 residues. Trimming took 2 bases from V and 4 from J, leaving 9 bases between them. The CDR3 sequence is CASSYRGTGANVLTF. In nucleotides, the CDR3 is TGTGCCAGCAGTTACCGGGGAACCGGGGCCAACGTCCTGACTTTC.

In its sample, this clonotype was seen a few times. The chain is built from TRBV6-2 or TRBV6-3 and TRBJ2-5, with D perhaps matching TRBD2 (6 bases). Germline V gene sequence: CDR1 MNHEY, CDR2 SVGEGT. The CDR3 has 13 residues. Trimming took 7 bases from V and 1 from J, leaving 10 bases between them. CDR3 loop: CASTGDFQETQYF. The CDR3 bases are TGTGCCAGCACCGGGGACTTCCAAGAGACCCAGTACTTC.

This sequence joins TRBV7-2 and TRBJ1-1; TRBD1 aligns across 9 bases. CDR1 and CDR2 from the germline V gene are SGHTA and FQGNSA. CDR3 length equals 14 residues. The J segment lost 5 bases and the V segment lost 5 bases, leaving 6 bases of the junction unmatched. This chain's CDR3 is CASSLYRGRTEAFF. The CDR3 nucleotides read TGTGCCAGCAGCCTCTACAGGGGGCGGACTGAAGCTTTCTTT.

The chain recombines TRBV5-1 with TRBJ2-1; D gene uncertain. The V gene lost 4 bases and the J gene lost 2 bases, with 13 bases spanning the gap. This CDR3 spans 15 amino acids. In germline, CDR1 is SGHRS, CDR2 YFSETQ. The CDR3 loop is CASSPIPSAYNEQFF. The CDR3 region has the DNA TGCGCCAGCAGCCCCATACCTTCGGCCTACAATGAGCAGTTCTTC. The entire variable domain, with the rest obtained from reference TRBV5-1 and TRBJ2-1, is as follows: KAGVTQTPRYLIKTRGQQVTLSCSPISGHRSVSWYQQTPGQGLQFLFEYFSETQRNKGNFPGRFSGRQFSNSRSEMNVSTLELGDSALYLCASSPIPSAYNEQFFGPGTRLTVL.

The rearrangement links TRBV28 to TRBJ2-7, with D unresolved. The length of the CDR3 is 10 residues. V was clipped by 6 bases and J by 7 bases, with 7 bases between them. Germline CDR1 reads MDHEN; CDR2 reads SYDVKM. This chain's CDR3 is CASSDNEQYF. CDR3 sequence (DNA): TGTGCCAGCAGCGACAATGAGCAGTACTTC.